This is a list of T cell receptor beta chains from one sample in a study of cytomegalovirus exposure and HLA in healthy donors. The method was immunoSEQ multiplex PCR; TCRdb's version includes in-frame clones alone and lacks a portion of them. Of 95,000 to 110,000 clones listed, 73% are singletons. Material for sequencing was PBMCs. The receptor set was obtained from a man aged 25-45 years in good health and CMV-seronegative. CDR3s include the opening cysteine and the closing phenylalanine or tryptophan. The D gene is left open where the match is weak. Clone size is not always given. Where it is, it says once, few, many or a class for expanded clones.

>TRBV7-2|TRBD2|-|TRBJ2-7
CASSFHLAGGKSYEQYF
TGTGCCAGCAGCTTCCACCTAGCGGGAGGGAAGTCCTACGAGCAGTACTTC
>TRBV23-1|TRBD1|-|TRBJ1-2
CASSQSGVDRANYGYTF
TGCGCCAGCAGTCAATCTGGGGTCGACAGGGCTAACTATGGCTACACCTTC
>TRBV10-1|TRBD1|-|TRBJ2-7
CASSPGQGASGSYEQYF
TGCGCCAGCAGCCCGGGACAGGGGGCATCGGGATCCTACGAGCAGTACTTC
>TRBV4-1|TRBD2|-|TRBJ2-7
CASSQDWGLAGGPSRAYEQYF
TGCGCCAGCAGCCAAGATTGGGGATTAGCGGGAGGGCCCTCGAGGGCCTACGAGCAGTACTTC
>TRBV9|TRBD1|-|TRBJ2-7
CASSLRGQGSYEQYF
TGTGCCAGCAGCCTTAGGGGACAGGGATCCTACGAGCAGTACTTC
>TRBV7-2|TRBD1|-|TRBJ1-5
CASSLRQGSNQPQHF
TGTGCCAGCAGCTTACGACAGGGGAGCAATCAGCCCCAGCATTTT
>TRBV29-1|TRBD1|few|TRBJ2-3
CSVKGTGSTDTQYF
TGCAGCGTCAAAGGGACAGGGAGCACAGATACGCAGTATTTT
>TRBV28|TRBD1|-|TRBJ1-2
CASSLFGTGYAGWIKHYGYTF
TGTGCCAGCAGTTTATTCGGGACAGGGTACGCTGGGTGGATCAAGCACTATGGCTACACCTTC
>TRBV27|-|-|TRBJ2-3
CASSLWGTTGYTDTQYF
TGTGCCAGCAGTTTATGGGGCACCACAGGGTACACAGATACGCAGTATTTT
>TRBV29-1|TRBD2|few|TRBJ2-1
CSVEATGGGPAGEQFF
TGCAGCGTTGAAGCCACCGGGGGGGGCCCGGCGGGTGAGCAGTTCTTC
>TRBV7-2|TRBD2|-|TRBJ2-3
CASSLDWRGGPNTQYF
TGTGCCAGCAGCTTAGACTGGCGGGGGGGCCCAAATACGCAGTATTTT
>TRBV29-1|TRBD1|few|TRBJ1-4
CSVVGQGSSNEKLFF
TGCAGCGTTGTGGGACAGGGGTCTTCTAATGAAAAACTGTTTTTT
>TRBV9|TRBD1|-|TRBJ2-4
CASSGDSSGDIQYF
TGTGCCAGCAGCGGGGACAGCAGTGGGGACATTCAGTACTTC
>TRBV7-8|TRBD2|-|TRBJ2-1
CASSWQTSGSYNEQFF
TGTGCCAGCAGCTGGCAGACTAGCGGCTCCTACAATGAGCAGTTCTTC
>TRBV2|-|-|TRBJ2-6
CASYATFNSGANVLTF
TGTGCCAGCTACGCTACCTTCAACTCTGGGGCCAACGTCCTGACTTTC
>TRBV15|-|few|TRBJ1-2
CATSRGLRGGYTF
TGTGCCACCAGCAGAGGTCTCAGGGGTGGCTACACCTTC
>TRBV5-1|-|-|TRBJ2-5
CASSLAPSGVETQYF
TGCGCCAGCAGCTTGGCTCCCTCAGGGGTAGAGACCCAGTACTTC
>TRBV7-3|-|-|TRBJ2-1
CASSSTDSQGYNEQFF
TGTGCCAGCAGCTCCACAGACAGCCAGGGTTACAATGAGCAGTTCTTC
>TRBV10-3|-|once|TRBJ1-3
CAISERGRSGNTIYF
TGTGCCATCAGTGAACGGGGAAGGTCTGGAAACACCATATATTTT
>TRBV7-2|-|-|TRBJ2-1
CASSLAGWGAGSNEQFF
TGTGCCAGCAGCTTAGCCGGGTGGGGCGCCGGGAGCAATGAGCAGTTCTTC
>TRBV18|-|-|TRBJ1-3
CASYQTAGNTIYF
TGTGCCAGCTACCAGACAGCCGGAAACACCATATATTTT
>TRBV5-4|TRBD2|few|TRBJ2-7
CASSTGLAGPVPEQYF
TGTGCCAGCAGCACGGGACTAGCGGGGCCAGTACCCGAGCAGTACTTC
>TRBV6-1|-|-|TRBJ2-6
CASSEARQGLSSSGANVLTF
TGTGCCAGCAGTGAAGCCAGACAGGGACTCTCCTCCTCTGGGGCCAACGTCCTGACTTTC
>TRBV9|TRBD2|-|TRBJ2-2
CASSVFRAGDTGELFF
TGTGCCAGCAGCGTATTTCGAGCGGGAGACACCGGGGAGCTGTTTTTT
>TRBV9|-|-|TRBJ2-3
CASSVPGTDTQYF
TGTGCCAGCAGCGTACCCGGGACAGATACGCAGTATTTT
>TRBV6-1|-|-|TRBJ1-5
CASTSGYQPQHF
TGTGCCAGCACGTCGGGGTATCAGCCCCAGCATTTT
>TRBV30|-|-|TRBJ1-2
CAWTQGNGYTF
TGTGCCTGGACCCAGGGGAATGGCTACACCTTC
>TRBV6-1|TRBD1|-|TRBJ1-5
CASSATTGKARQPQHF
TGTGCCAGCAGTGCGACGACAGGGAAAGCTAGGCAGCCCCAGCATTTT